These 14 T cell receptor beta chains were sequenced from one sample in a study of resident and recirculating memory T cells in vitiligo. The table came from immunoSEQ multiplex PCR; TCRdb's copy has only in-frame clones and leaves some out. The sample has more than 65,000 clones; approximately 91% are singletons. Sample: blood. Receptors originate from a male donor with vitiligo.

This chain connects TRBV7-2 to TRBJ2-7; a possible D gene is TRBD2 (5 bases). This CDR3 is built from 14 residues. V dropped 5 bases and J dropped 4 bases, with 15 bases sitting between them. CDR1 is SGHTA, CDR2 FQGNSA, per germline. CDR3 sequence: CASSLSETYYEQYF. CDR3 bases: TGTGCCAGCAGCCTTAGCGAGACGTATTACGAGCAGTACTTC.

The chain combines TRBV7-2 with TRBJ2-5; 7 bases agree with TRBD2. The CDR3 is 16 residues long. V was pared by 4 bases and J by 5 bases, with 13 bases of the junction left unmatched. Germline assignment: CDR1 SGHTA and CDR2 FQGNSA. The CDR3 region has the DNA TGTGCCAGCAGCTATGGGGGGGAGCCTCTGGGGGAGACCCAGTACTTC. Translating it yields CASSYGGEPLGETQYF.

The rearrangement joins TRBV6-1 to TRBJ1-2; D remains unclear. CDR1 and CDR2 (germline): MNHNS, SASEGT. The CDR3 totals 16 residues. The germline V and J ends were trimmed by 2 bases and 5 bases, with 18 bases remaining between them. The CDR3 DNA reads as TGTGCCAGCAGTGAAACGGGATTAGGGTCGGCATATGGCTACACCTTC. Translating it yields CASSETGLGSAYGYTF.

V and J are TRBV5-1 and TRBJ1-4, with D perhaps matching TRBD1 (5 bases). Looked up from germline, CDR1 is SGHRS and CDR2 is YFSETQ. Trimming cost V 0 bases and J 5 bases, with 11 bases left between them. The CDR3 is made up of 15 amino acids. CDR3 loop: CASSLAGGVNEKLFF. CDR3 DNA sequence: TGCGCCAGCAGCTTGGCGGGAGGGGTCAATGAAAAACTGTTTTTT.

This chain connects TRBV28 to TRBJ1-2, with D possibly TRBD1 on 5 matching bases. Germline V gene sequence: CDR1 MDHEN, CDR2 SYDVKM. V shed 4 bases and J shed 4 bases, with 10 bases lying between them. The CDR3 totals 13 residues. DNA for the CDR3: TGTGCCAGCAGTTCGGGACTTTTCTATGGCTACACCTTC. This encodes CASSSGLFYGYTF.

The chain carries TRBV19 and TRBJ1-3, with 8 bases identical to TRBD1. Losses at the gene ends were 6 bases for V and 3 bases for J; bases not matched to a gene: 4. This CDR3 spans 14 amino acids. Germline V gene data show CDR1 as LNHDA and CDR2 as SQIVND (reference sequence). The CDR3 DNA sequence: TGTGCCAGTAGCTCTACAGGGGGTGGAAACACCATATATTTT. Its protein is CASSSTGGGNTIYF. The full variable domain, its missing parts supplied by reference TRBV19 and TRBJ1-3, is DGGITQSPKYLFRKEGQNVTLSCEQNLNHDAMYWYRQDPGQGLRLIYYSQIVNDFQKGDIAEGYSVSREKKESFPLTVTSAQKNPTAFYLCASSSTGGGNTIYFGEGSWLTVV.

This clone has a single count. This sequence joins TRBV7-9 and TRBJ1-1; D is undetermined. Germline values: CDR1 SEHNR, CDR2 FQNEAQ (reference sequence). Trimming stripped 1 base from V and 1 base from J, with 7 bases between. CDR3 length: 14 amino acids. CDR3 DNA: TGTGCCAGCAGCTTAGTATCCGGGAACACTGAAGCTTTCTTT. This gives the protein CASSLVSGNTEAFF.

This clone was observed once. The chain is built from TRBV28 and TRBJ1-4, with 7 bases lining up with TRBD1. CDR3 size: 14 residues. Trimming at V came to 5 bases and at J to 8 bases, leaving 8 bases not matched to a gene. Per the germline V gene, CDR1 is MDHEN and CDR2 is SYDVKM. CDR3 region: CASSPDRAREKLFF. For the CDR3, the DNA is TGTGCCAGCAGTCCCGACAGGGCTCGGGAAAAACTGTTTTTT.

This clone was found a few times. V and J are TRBV4-3 and TRBJ2-2, with 7 bases lining up with TRBD1. Looked up from germline, CDR1 is LGHNA and CDR2 is YSLEER. This CDR3 is 15 amino acids long. V was pared by 5 bases and J by 0 bases, with 3 bases of the junction left unmatched. CDR3 protein: CASSGTVTNTGELFF. The CDR3 nucleotides read TGCGCCAGCAGCGGGACAGTAACGAACACCGGGGAGCTGTTTTTT.

The chain uses TRBV12-5 and TRBJ1-1; possibly TRBD1 for D (5 bases). This CDR3 contains 14 residues. Looked up from germline, CDR1 is LGHNT and CDR2 is FRNRAP. Trimming removed 4 bases from V and 1 base from J, with 10 bases in between. The CDR3 coding sequence is TGTGCTAGTGGTTGGGGGGAAGGGAACACTGAAGCTTTCTTT. Its protein is CASGWGEGNTEAFF.

This clone is a singleton in its sample. The chain has TRBV28 and TRBJ1-2; maybe TRBD1 (5 bases). V was clipped by 4 bases and J by 5 bases, with 14 bases between them. CDR1 and CDR2 (germline): MDHEN, SYDVKM. CDR3 size: 14 residues. The CDR3 nucleotides read TGTGCCAGCAGTTCAGGGACTAAGGGGTATGGCTACACCTTC. Translating gives CASSSGTKGYGYTF.

This clone was observed once. This sequence joins TRBV27 and TRBJ1-6, with D uncertain. The CDR3 runs 15 residues. Trimming removed 4 bases at V and 4 bases at J, with 11 bases between. Germline V gene data show CDR1 as MNHEY and CDR2 as SMNVEV (reference sequence). In nucleotides, the CDR3 is TGTGCCAGCAGTTACCGGACTGAGTATAATTCACCCCTCCACTTT. Its protein is CASSYRTEYNSPLHF.

The CDR3 sequence is CASGLDRTRVDYTF. The DNA for the CDR3 is TGTGCTAGTGGTTTGGACAGGACAAGAGTGGACTACACCTTC. The rearrangement links TRBV12-5 to TRBJ1-2; possible D gene TRBD1, 5 bases. This CDR3 is built from 14 residues. V was trimmed by 1 base and J by 10 bases, leaving 16 bases between them. CDR1 is LGHNT, CDR2 FRNRAP, per germline.

The CDR3 coding sequence is TGTGCCAGCAGCTATAGTGGCGGGTTTGGGGAGACCCAGTACTTC. It yields the protein CASSYSGGFGETQYF. This chain links TRBV7-3 with TRBJ2-5; D is perhaps TRBD2 (5 bases). Per germline, CDR1 SGHTA and CDR2 FQGTGA. Trimming took 4 bases from V and 5 from J, leaving 17 bases between them. The CDR3 covers 15 residues.